The 28 T cell receptor beta chains below come from one sample, sequenced in a study of early T cells in non-severe SARS-CoV-2 infection. TCRdb passed the 5' RACE reads through MiXCR, listing each CDR3 protein once. The sample includes roughly 32,000 distinct CDR3 sequences, about 9.9% seen only once; the top ten take around 13%. Sequences were obtained from whole blood. The receptors shown here come from an adult who was a healthcare worker with PCR-confirmed SARS-CoV-2 infection or an uninfected control (not recorded which).

This chain connects TRBV4-2 to TRBJ2-7; 7 bases agree with TRBD2. The CDR3 covers 14 residues. The V and J ends lost 1 base and 0 bases, in that order; junction bases with no gene match: 0. CDR1 is LGHNA and CDR2 is YNFKEQ in the germline V gene. The CDR3 DNA is TGTGCCAGCAGCCAAGGCGGGAGCTCCTACGAGCAGTACTTC. Its translation: CASSQGGSSYEQYF.

At least ten counts were recorded for this clonotype. The CDR3 protein is CASRTMRAAETQYF. The CDR3 DNA reads TGTGCCAGCAGAACCATGAGGGCTGCGGAGACCCAGTACTTC. V and J are TRBV11-1 and TRBJ2-5; D may be TRBD2 (5 bases). Germline V gene sequence: CDR1 SGHAT, CDR2 FQDESV (reference sequence). This CDR3 has 14 residues. V was cut by 6 bases and J by 5 bases, with 16 bases left in between.

The J gene is TRBJ1-3, the V gene TRBV2; possibly TRBD1 for D (5 bases). The CDR3 covers 15 residues. Germline assignment: CDR1 SNHLY and CDR2 FYNNEI. Trimming left V 8 bases short and J 5 bases short, with 19 bases between. The CDR3 spells CASRPGSGSRNTIYF. The CDR3 coding sequence is TGTGCCAGCCGACCAGGATCAGGGTCAAGAAACACCATATATTTT.

This clonotype was detected ten times or more. This chain uses TRBV12-5 with TRBJ1-5; D is uncertain. CDR1 LGHNT and CDR2 FRNRAP come from the germline V gene. The V and J ends lost 7 bases and 3 bases respectively, with 16 bases between them. The CDR3 is 15 residues long. CDR3 sequence reads: CASAPPDVSNQPQHF. The DNA for the CDR3 is TGTGCTAGTGCTCCCCCGGACGTATCCAATCAGCCCCAGCATTTT.

This clonotype was observed many times. This chain links TRBV29-1 with TRBJ1-6; D call uncertain. CDR3 length: 13 amino acids. The V end was cut by 6 bases, the J end by 4 bases, with 10 bases between. CDR1 and CDR2 from the germline V gene are SQVTM and ANQGSEA. DNA for the CDR3: TGCAGCGTACGGACGGGATATAATTCACCCCTCCACTTT. It codes for CSVRTGYNSPLHF. The variable domain in full, with the rest retrieved from reference TRBV29-1 and TRBJ1-6, is SAVISQKPSRDICQRGTSLTIQCQVDSQVTMMFWYRQQPGQSLTLIATANQGSEATYESGFVIDKFPISRPNLTFSTLTVSNMSPEDSSIYLCSVRTGYNSPLHFGNGTRLTVT.

This clonotype was recorded at least ten times. V usage is TRBV7-6 and J usage is TRBJ2-2, with TRBD2 matching over 14 bases. V was pared by 11 bases and J by 1 base, with 12 bases of the junction left unmatched. The CDR3 contains 18 residues. CDR1 is SGHVS and CDR2 is FNYEAQ in the germline V gene. CDR3 nucleotides: TGTGCCTTGCAGCGCCGGACTAGCGGGGGGAAGAACACCGGGGAGCTGTTTTTT. It specifies CALQRRTSGGKNTGELFF.

In this sample, this clonotype turned up many times. The CDR3, as DNA: TGTGCCAGCAGCCAAGAAGGGTCTGCAACTAATGAAAAACTGTTTTTT. It encodes CASSQEGSATNEKLFF. The rearrangement joins TRBV3-1 to TRBJ1-4, with no clear D. CDR1 is LGHDT, CDR2 YNNKEL, per germline (reference sequence). The CDR3 is 16 residues long. The ends were cut back, 0 bases at V and 0 bases at J, with 8 bases in the middle. The complete variable domain, with remaining parts taken from reference TRBV3-1 and TRBJ1-4, reads DTAVSQTPKYLVTQMGNDKSIKCEQNLGHDTMYWYKQDSKKFLKIMFSYNNKELIINETVPNRFSPKSPDKAHLNLHINSLELGDSAVYFCASSQEGSATNEKLFFGSGTQLSVL.

This clonotype was recorded at least ten times. The V call is TRBV7-9, the J call TRBJ2-2; 14 nucleotides agree with TRBD2. The germline V gene encodes CDR1 SEHNR and CDR2 FQNEAQ (reference sequence). Trimming at V came to 5 bases and at J to 4 bases, leaving 3 bases not matched to a gene. This CDR3 has 16 residues. The CDR3 coding sequence is TGTGCCAGCAGCGCAGGGACTAGCGGGGGCACCGGGGAGCTGTTTTTT. It yields the protein CASSAGTSGGTGELFF.

This clonotype was recorded a few times. J is TRBJ1-5 and V is TRBV30, with unresolved D. Trimming removed 1 base at V and 6 bases at J, with 10 bases between. Germline V gene lookup returns CDR1 GTSNPN and CDR2 SVGIG (reference sequence). The CDR3 sequence is 13 residues long. The CDR3 region has the DNA TGTGCCTGGAGTGAAGGAGTCGGTCAGCCCCAGCATTTT. It translates to CAWSEGVGQPQHF. Looking up the rest from reference TRBV30 and TRBJ1-5 gives the full variable domain: SQTIHQWPATLVQPVGSPLSLECTVEGTSNPNLYWYRQAAGRGLQLLFYSVGIGQISSEVPQNLSASRPQDRQFILSSKKLLLSDSGFYLCAWSEGVGQPQHFGDGTRLSIL.

This clonotype was found many times. V gene TRBV5-1 combines with J gene TRBJ2-7; D unresolved. V was shortened by 1 base and J by 4 bases, with 6 bases between the two germline ends. Germline V lookup: CDR1 SGHRS, CDR2 YFSETQ. The CDR3 totals 12 residues. CDR3 sequence (DNA): TGCGCCAGCAGCTTGTCCCGATACGAGCAGTACTTC. Residues: CASSLSRYEQYF.

This clonotype was recorded many times. The chain couples TRBV29-1 to TRBJ1-5; the D gene is possibly TRBD1 (6 bases). CDR1 SQVTM and CDR2 ANQGSEA come from the germline V gene. The length of the CDR3 is 13 residues. Trimming stripped 4 bases from V and 3 bases from J, with 10 bases between. Here the CDR3 reads CSVVAGANQPQHF. The CDR3, as DNA: TGCAGCGTTGTGGCAGGGGCCAATCAGCCCCAGCATTTT.

There are many counts of this clonotype. CDR3 nucleotide sequence: TGTGCCAGCAGTTACTCGAGGGGGGGGATACCCTACGAGCAGTACTTC. This codes for CASSYSRGGIPYEQYF. This rearrangement joins TRBV6-5 to TRBJ2-7, with TRBD2 as a possible D gene (7 bases). The CDR3 is 16 amino acids. V lost 0 bases, J lost 2 bases, and 14 bases lay in between. Germline loops: CDR1 MNHEY, CDR2 SVGAGI.

V usage is TRBV7-2 and J usage is TRBJ2-3; D is possibly TRBD2 (5 bases). The CDR3 is 12 amino acids. Per the germline V gene, CDR1 is SGHTA and CDR2 is FQGNSA. Trimming stripped 3 bases from V and 8 bases from J, with 9 bases between. DNA of the CDR3: TGTGCCAGCAGCTTGGAGGATGGTACGCAGTATTTT. This sequence encodes CASSLEDGTQYF.

This clonotype was found many times. V and J are TRBV24-1 and TRBJ2-1; 9 bases line up with TRBD2. V was pared by 3 bases and J by 3 bases, with 5 bases of the junction left unmatched. The CDR3 extends over 16 amino acids. Germline V gives CDR1 KGHDR, CDR2 SFDVKD. The CDR3 region is CATSDPLAGLYNEQFF. The CDR3 coding sequence is TGTGCCACCAGTGATCCCCTAGCGGGACTCTACAATGAGCAGTTCTTC.

V and J are TRBV5-1 and TRBJ1-2; no definite D call. The germline V and J ends were trimmed by 0 bases and 7 bases, with 10 bases remaining between them. The CDR3 consists of 13 residues. CDR1 and CDR2 from the germline V gene are SGHRS and YFSETQ. The CDR3 DNA reads TGCGCCAGCAGCTTGGGGTCGAATGCTGGCTACACCTTC. Amino acid sequence: CASSLGSNAGYTF.

This clonotype showed up just a few times. The V and J genes are TRBV30 and TRBJ1-6, with a possible D match to TRBD1 (6 bases). CDR3 size: 14 residues. The V gene lost 2 bases and the J gene lost 3 bases, with 8 bases spanning the gap. The germline gives CDR1 GTSNPN, CDR2 SVGIG (reference sequence). CDR3 nucleotide sequence: TGTGCCTGGAGTTGGGACAACTATAATTCACCCCTCCACTTT. This gives the protein CAWSWDNYNSPLHF.

This clonotype was picked up many times. The rearrangement uses TRBV30 and TRBJ1-2; TRBD1 might be the D (5 bases). Trimming removed 1 base at V and 5 bases at J, with 11 bases between. The CDR3 runs to 13 residues. Germline CDR1 is GTSNPN and CDR2 is SVGIG (reference sequence). In nucleotides, the CDR3 is TGTGCCTGGAGTGAAGACAGCCCTTATGGCTACACCTTC. Translated: CAWSEDSPYGYTF.

Ten or more counts support this clonotype. The chain has TRBV7-9 and TRBJ1-5; 7 bases are a match to TRBD1. Germline trimming cut 5 bases from V and 6 bases from J; bases unmatched to any gene: 13. The germline V gene has CDR1 SEHNR and CDR2 FQNEAQ (reference sequence). This CDR3 spans 16 amino acids. For the CDR3, the DNA is TGTGCCAGCAGCCACGTGAGGGGGCAACGGCCTCAGCCCCAGCATTTT. Translated: CASSHVRGQRPQPQHF.

This clonotype was observed at least ten times. This chain joins TRBV5-4 and TRBJ2-5; TRBD1 aligns across 7 bases. Germline trimming cut 3 bases from V and 4 bases from J; bases unmatched to any gene: 3. Germline assignment: CDR1 SGHNT and CDR2 YYREEE (reference sequence). This CDR3 spans 13 amino acids. The CDR3 reads CASSSAGGETQYF. In nucleotides, the CDR3 is TGTGCCAGCAGCTCGGCAGGGGGAGAGACCCAGTACTTC.

This clonotype was recorded a few times. V usage is TRBV5-6 and J usage is TRBJ2-7; D is undetermined. Trimming left V 2 bases short and J 3 bases short, with 9 bases between. CDR3 length equals 13 residues. Germline CDR1 and CDR2: SGHDT and YYEEEE. The CDR3 nucleotides read TGTGCCAGCAGCTTAAACAGCGTCTACGAGCAGTACTTC. Its translation: CASSLNSVYEQYF.

The J gene is TRBJ2-2, the V gene TRBV25-1; 7 positions match TRBD1. The CDR3 runs to 14 residues. The germline gives CDR1 MGHDK, CDR2 SYGVNS. V lost 4 bases, J lost 4 bases, and 3 bases stayed unmatched. Written as DNA, the CDR3 is TGTGCCAGCAGTGTCTCAGGGGGCACCGGGGAGCTGTTTTTT. Residues: CASSVSGGTGELFF.

This sequence joins TRBV4-1 and TRBJ2-1, with 9 bases identical to TRBD2. After removal of 4 bases from V and 3 bases from J, the junction contained 10 bases not matched to a gene. The CDR3 is 17 amino acids. The germline CDR1 and CDR2 sequences are MGHRA and YSYEKL. The CDR3 coding sequence is TGCGCCAGCAGCCTCCCGACTGGGACTAGCAGCTACAATGAGCAGTTCTTC. The encoded protein is CASSLPTGTSSYNEQFF.

The chain recombines TRBV3-1 with TRBJ2-3; 7 bases line up with TRBD2. Per germline, CDR1 LGHDT and CDR2 YNNKEL (reference sequence). The ends lost 3 bases at V and 2 bases at J; junction bases unmatched: 8. This CDR3 is built from 16 residues. The CDR3 sequence is CASSHTGGPATDTQYF. The CDR3 nucleotides are TGTGCCAGCAGCCACACGGGGGGTCCCGCCACAGATACGCAGTATTTT.

This clonotype was seen many times. The V call is TRBV18, the J call TRBJ2-7, with 7 positions matching TRBD2. V was clipped by 3 bases and J by 4 bases; unmatched bases: 12. This CDR3 contains 16 residues. Looked up from germline, CDR1 is KGHSH and CDR2 is LQKENI. CDR3 in amino acids: CASSPPWGGGGYEQYF. The CDR3 nucleotides read TGTGCCAGCTCACCTCCCTGGGGCGGGGGTGGTTACGAGCAGTACTTC.

This clonotype appeared many times. V and J are TRBV20-1 and TRBJ2-4; tentatively, D is TRBD1 (5 bases). Trimming removed 6 bases from V and 1 base from J, with 13 bases in between. CDR1 is DFQATT, CDR2 SNEGSKA, per germline (reference sequence). The CDR3 sequence is 14 residues long. The CDR3 sequence is CSAVGQAAKNIQYF. The CDR3 region has the DNA TGCAGTGCCGTGGGGCAGGCGGCCAAAAACATTCAGTACTTC.

This clonotype appeared many times. V is TRBV19 and J is TRBJ1-4; D gene unclear. The CDR3 spans 15 residues. Germline lookup yields CDR1 LNHDA and CDR2 SQIVND (reference sequence). V was clipped by 5 bases and J by 0 bases, with 10 bases between them. In DNA, the CDR3 is TGTGCCAGTAGTGCCCTGGTCTCAACTAATGAAAAACTGTTTTTT. Translating gives CASSALVSTNEKLFF.

The rearrangement links TRBV12-3 or TRBV12-4 to TRBJ1-3; 7 bases are shared with TRBD1. V shed 6 bases, J shed 3 bases, and the junction held 20 bases outside the gene matches. The CDR3 spans 19 residues. The CDR3 DNA sequence: TGTGCCAGCAGCGCCCGGGACAGTGCACTATCCTTCGGTGGAAACACCATATATTTT. The encoded protein is CASSARDSALSFGGNTIYF.

The chain recombines TRBV5-1 with TRBJ1-1; D call uncertain. V dropped 5 bases and J dropped 1 base, with 12 bases sitting between them. The CDR3 length is 14 residues. From germline, CDR1 is SGHRS and CDR2 YFSETQ. CDR3 bases: TGCGCCAGCAGAGGTGGGCAACCGAACACTGAAGCTTTCTTT. Translated: CASRGGQPNTEAFF. Full variable domain (missing parts from reference TRBV5-1 and TRBJ1-1): KAGVTQTPRYLIKTRGQQVTLSCSPISGHRSVSWYQQTPGQGLQFLFEYFSETQRNKGNFPGRFSGRQFSNSRSEMNVSTLELGDSALYLCASRGGQPNTEAFFGQGTRLTVV.